This entry features one T cell receptor beta chain sequence. Its target is unknown. The V and J ends lost 2 bases and 5 bases respectively, with 18 bases between them. CDR1 is MNHEY and CDR2 is SMNVEV in the germline V gene (reference sequence). The CDR3 extends over 16 amino acids. The entry originates in a study of T cell responses to AZD1222 COVID-19 vaccine. Across the study: Whether given at about 4 or about 12 weeks, second doses were pooled.

Whole-study findings and limits: Spike-specific TCR repertoires showed rising breadth and depth after two AZD1222 doses. Per reports, nearly half of all spike-specific TCRs target regions that are unmutated in variants.

This table comes from immunoSEQ multiplex PCR, and its TCRdb copy is limited to in-frame clones, with some not included. The sample holds roughly 100,000 clones; approximately 86% are singletons and the top ten take about 1.5%. This sequence was found in an adult in good health. This sequence joins TRBV27 and TRBJ1-1; D possibly corresponds to TRBD1 (5 bases). The sequenced sample was peripheral blood, obtained on day 0 of AZD1222 vaccination. CDR3 bases: TGTGCCAGCAGTTTAGCGGGACCGGGCCGCGGTACTGAAGCTTTCTTT. Its translation: CASSLAGPGRGTEAFF.